These 23 T cell receptor beta chains share one sample of origin, sequenced in a study of OX40 agonist ivuxolimab in advanced cancers. The assay was immunoSEQ multiplex PCR, and TCRdb's table has in-frame clones only and misses some. This table has about 64,000 clones, roughly 81% appearing once. This material consisted of CD4+ or CD8+ T cells sorted from blood, taken in a trial of the OX40 agonist ivuxolimab. These receptors came from an adult with an advanced solid tumor such as melanoma, head and neck, liver or kidney cancer.

The J gene is TRBJ1-2, the V gene TRBV6-5, with a tentative D call TRBD1 (5 bases). This CDR3 has 16 amino acids. Germline CDR1 is MNHEY and CDR2 is SVGAGI. Trimming took off 0 bases at V and 4 bases at J, with 15 bases between the two ends. The CDR3 bases are TGTGCCAGCAGTTACTCAGTATCAGGCCAGGGCTATGGCTACACCTTC. Protein product: CASSYSVSGQGYGYTF.

This clone turned up a few times. This chain uses TRBV18 with TRBJ1-1; TRBD1 aligns across 7 bases. In germline, CDR1 is KGHSH, CDR2 LQKENI. The CDR3 covers 16 residues. Germline trimming cut 1 base from V and 2 bases from J; bases unmatched to any gene: 7. This CDR3 is CASSPRETGPNTEAFF. The DNA of the CDR3 is TGTGCCAGCTCACCACGAGAGACAGGGCCCAACACTGAAGCTTTCTTT.

V and J are TRBV4-2 and TRBJ2-7; 8 bases are shared with TRBD2. V shed 5 bases and J 2 bases; nucleotides not matched to a gene: 8. The CDR3 contains 15 residues. CDR1 LGHNA and CDR2 YNFKEQ come from the germline V gene. The CDR3 DNA reads as TGTGCCAGCAGCAGTCCGGGACTAGAAACCTACGAGCAGTACTTC. It codes for CASSSPGLETYEQYF.

A few counts support this clone. This chain connects TRBV29-1 to TRBJ1-4; possible D gene TRBD1, 5 bases. Germline V lookup: CDR1 SQVTM, CDR2 ANQGSEA. Trimming removed 2 bases at V and 5 bases at J, with 15 bases between. The CDR3 runs to 15 residues. CDR3 coding DNA: TGCAGCGTTGAACTCGCCGGGACGGGGAATGAAAAACTGTTTTTT. Amino acid sequence: CSVELAGTGNEKLFF.

This chain joins TRBV18 and TRBJ1-5; unclear D gene. Germline lookup yields CDR1 KGHSH and CDR2 LQKENI. V was clipped by 3 bases and J by 2 bases, with 11 bases between them. The CDR3 consists of 15 residues. The CDR3 protein is CASSPSGDGNQPQHF. The DNA for the CDR3 is TGTGCCAGCTCACCTTCGGGAGATGGCAATCAGCCCCAGCATTTT.

V and J are TRBV28 and TRBJ1-4; TRBD1 aligns across 7 bases. This CDR3 has 13 amino acids. CDR1 is MDHEN and CDR2 is SYDVKM in the germline V gene. J lost 12 bases, V lost 11 bases, and 15 bases had no gene match. CDR3 sequence (DNA): TGTGCCTCCTTCACGGGACAGCTAAGGGAACTGTTTTTT. Its translation: CASFTGQLRELFF.

The rearrangement uses TRBV10-3 and TRBJ2-7, with D perhaps TRBD2 (5 bases). V gave up 0 bases and J gave up 4 bases, with 10 bases separating them. This CDR3 has 14 amino acids. The germline V gene encodes CDR1 ENHRY and CDR2 SYGVKD. CDR3 in DNA: TGTGCCATCAGTGAGTCGCGGGCTTTTTACGAGCAGTACTTC. This gives the protein CAISESRAFYEQYF.

The V call is TRBV18, the J call TRBJ2-2; D is possibly TRBD1 or TRBD2 (5 bases each). The CDR3 is 13 residues long. The germline gives CDR1 KGHSH, CDR2 LQKENI. Trimming removed 2 bases from V and 7 bases from J, with 8 bases in between. The CDR3 sequence is CASSPRGDGELFF. For the CDR3, the DNA is TGTGCCAGCTCACCAAGAGGGGACGGGGAGCTGTTTTTT.

V and J are TRBV2 and TRBJ1-1, with D unclear. CDR1 and CDR2 (germline): SNHLY, FYNNEI. There are 15 residues in the CDR3. V gave up 0 bases and J gave up 11 bases, with 19 bases separating them. The CDR3 loop is CASSEALLTRARAFF. CDR3 nucleotide sequence: TGTGCCAGCAGTGAAGCGCTTTTGACCAGAGCAAGGGCTTTCTTT.

This chain uses TRBV28 with TRBJ2-4, with no clear D. Deletions cut 3 bases from V and 5 bases from J, with 5 bases between. Per the germline V gene, CDR1 is MDHEN and CDR2 is SYDVKM. The CDR3 is made up of 12 amino acids. The CDR3 sequence is CASSLAENIQYF. In nucleotides, the CDR3 is TGTGCCAGCAGTTTGGCCGAAAACATTCAGTACTTC.

This chain links TRBV5-1 with TRBJ1-5, with D maybe TRBD1 (6 bases). CDR3 size: 15 residues. V lost 0 bases and J 8 bases, leaving 15 bases between the germline ends. Germline V gene data show CDR1 as SGHRS and CDR2 as YFSETQ. The CDR3 loop reads CASSLAGDGVEPQHF. CDR3 sequence (DNA): TGCGCCAGCAGCTTGGCAGGGGACGGGGTAGAGCCCCAGCATTTT.

This clone is a singleton in its sample. CDR3 sequence (DNA): TGCAGTGCTTGGGTCCGAAGGGAGCAGTACTTC. Residues: CSAWVRREQYF. This chain connects TRBV20-1 to TRBJ2-7; D not certain. Per the germline V gene, CDR1 is DFQATT and CDR2 is SNEGSKA (reference sequence). V shed 5 bases and J shed 7 bases, with 12 bases lying between them. This CDR3 region has 11 residues.

This chain joins TRBV5-1 and TRBJ1-6, with TRBD1 matching 8 bases. The J segment lost 6 bases and the V segment lost 3 bases, leaving 2 bases of the junction unmatched. Germline V gives CDR1 SGHRS, CDR2 YFSETQ. The CDR3 extends over 14 amino acids. The CDR3 sequence: CASSSQGANSPLHF. The CDR3 nucleotides are TGCGCCAGCAGCTCCCAGGGGGCTAATTCACCCCTCCACTTT.

V gene TRBV4-1 combines with J gene TRBJ1-3, with TRBD1 as a possible D gene (5 bases). CDR3 length: 19 amino acids. CDR1 and CDR2 from the germline V gene are MGHRA and YSYEKL. V was cut by 4 bases and J by 3 bases, with 25 bases left in between. CDR3 coding DNA: TGCGCCAGCAGCCCCACGGGGCGGACCTCACAAACGGGTGGAAACACCATATATTTT. Translated, it gives CASSPTGRTSQTGGNTIYF.

The chain recombines TRBV5-4 with TRBJ2-1; D unresolved. From germline, CDR1 is SGHNT and CDR2 YYREEE (reference sequence). V lost 0 bases to trimming and J lost 4 bases, with 5 bases between them. This CDR3 spans 13 amino acids. Here the CDR3 DNA reads TGTGCCAGCAGCTTGGACCGATACAATGAGCAGTTCTTC. This sequence encodes CASSLDRYNEQFF. Full variable domain (outside the CDR3, taken from reference TRBV5-4 and TRBJ2-1): ETGVTQSPTHLIKTRGQQVTLRCSSQSGHNTVSWYQQALGQGPQFIFQYYREEENGRGNFPPRFSGLQFPNYSSELNVNALELDDSALYLCASSLDRYNEQFFGPGTRLTVL.

The genes are TRBV18 and TRBJ2-3, with D possibly matching TRBD1 (6 bases). This CDR3 comprises 12 residues. V lost 1 base and J lost 10, with 9 bases in between. CDR1 and CDR2 from the germline V gene are KGHSH and LQKENI. The CDR3 sequence: CASSPQDRAQYF. CDR3 DNA sequence: TGTGCCAGCTCACCACAGGACAGAGCGCAGTATTTT.

In the case of this clone: The sample has other DNA sequences that encode this CDR3 too. The V call is TRBV28, the J call TRBJ1-5, with D possibly being TRBD1 (5 bases). Germline V gives CDR1 MDHEN, CDR2 SYDVKM. The CDR3 sequence is 13 residues long. Trimming removed 7 bases from V and 2 bases from J, with 9 bases in between. DNA for the CDR3: TGTGCCAGCAAGAGGGGAGGCAATCAGCCCCAGCATTTT. It is translated as CASKRGGNQPQHF.

This sequence joins TRBV6-5 and TRBJ1-2; 10 bases fit TRBD1. This CDR3 spans 14 amino acids. CDR1 and CDR2 from the germline V gene are MNHEY and SVGAGI. V was pared by 5 bases and J by 2 bases, with 2 bases of the junction left unmatched. This CDR3 reads CASSPGQGNYGYTF. The CDR3 DNA is TGTGCCAGCAGTCCGGGACAGGGGAACTATGGCTACACCTTC.

This rearrangement joins TRBV7-3 to TRBJ2-7; D gene ambiguous. Trimming removed 1 base from V and 3 bases from J, with 10 bases in between. Germline CDR1 SGHTA, CDR2 FQGTGA. The length of the CDR3 is 14 residues. CDR3 protein: CASSLSGSSYEQYF. CDR3 sequence (DNA): TGTGCCAGCAGCTTAAGCGGCTCGAGCTACGAGCAGTACTTC.

Here the CDR3 DNA reads TGTGCCAGCTCCGGGACAGGGGATGGCTACACCTTC. It specifies CASSGTGDGYTF. This chain joins TRBV10-3 and TRBJ1-2; 10 nucleotides agree with TRBD1. In germline, CDR1 is ENHRY, CDR2 SYGVKD. The V segment lost 10 bases and the J segment 6 bases; nucleotides outside the gene matches: 5. The CDR3 spans 12 residues.

This clone was counted between two and nine times. This chain links TRBV4-1 with TRBJ2-7, with TRBD2 as a possible D gene (5 bases). This CDR3 has 15 amino acids. Trimming took 3 bases from V and 2 from J, leaving 14 bases between them. Germline values: CDR1 MGHRA, CDR2 YSYEKL. The CDR3 region has the DNA TGCGCCAGCAGCCAGGGGTACCAGACTACCTACGAGCAGTACTTC. Protein product: CASSQGYQTTYEQYF.

V and J are TRBV14 and TRBJ2-2; D not resolved. CDR3 length: 13 amino acids. Between the trimmed V and J ends, which lost 0 bases and 3 bases, there was a span of 2 bases. Germline assignment: CDR1 SGHDN and CDR2 FVKESK. The CDR3 region has the DNA TGTGCCAGCAGCCAAGAGGACACCGGGGAGCTGTTTTTT. As protein: CASSQEDTGELFF. Based on the CDR3 plus reference TRBV14 and TRBJ2-2, the full variable domain is EAGVTQFPSHSVIEKGQTVTLRCDPISGHDNLYWYRRVMGKEIKFLLHFVKESKQDESGMPNNRFLAERTGGTYSTLKVQPAELEDSGVYFCASSQEDTGELFFGEGSRLTVL.

This chain uses TRBV2 with TRBJ1-5; D ambiguous. V was trimmed by 6 bases and J by 3 bases, leaving 12 bases between them. The CDR3 length is 14 residues. Germline values: CDR1 SNHLY, CDR2 FYNNEI. The CDR3 nucleotides are TGTGCCAGCAGCTTAGAAGGCTCCAATCAGCCCCAGCATTTT. This codes for CASSLEGSNQPQHF. The full variable domain, rest sourced from reference TRBV2 and TRBJ1-5, is EPEVTQTPSHQVTQMGQEVILRCVPISNHLYFYWYRQILGQKVEFLVSFYNNEISEKSEIFDDQFSVERPDGSNFTLKIRSTKLEDSAMYFCASSLEGSNQPQHFGDGTRLSIL.